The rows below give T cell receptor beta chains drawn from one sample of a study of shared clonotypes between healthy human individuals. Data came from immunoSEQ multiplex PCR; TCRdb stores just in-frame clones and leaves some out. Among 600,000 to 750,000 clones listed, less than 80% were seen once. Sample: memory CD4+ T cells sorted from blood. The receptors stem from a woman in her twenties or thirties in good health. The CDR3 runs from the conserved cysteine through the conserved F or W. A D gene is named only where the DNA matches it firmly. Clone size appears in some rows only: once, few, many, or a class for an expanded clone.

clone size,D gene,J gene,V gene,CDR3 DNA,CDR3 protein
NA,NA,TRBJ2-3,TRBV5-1,TGCGCCAGCAGCTCGACAAAGCGAACGGCTAGCACAGATACGCAGTATTTT,CASSSTKRTASTDTQYF
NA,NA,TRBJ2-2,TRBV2,TGTGCCAGCATTTGGGGGTTGGACACCGGGGAGCTGTTTTTT,CASIWGLDTGELFF
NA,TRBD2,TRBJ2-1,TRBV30,TGTGCCTGGAGTGGTAGGGGGACTAGCGGGGCAAATGAGCAGTTCTTC,CAWSGRGTSGANEQFF
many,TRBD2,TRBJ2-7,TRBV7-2,TGTGCCAGCAGCCCAGGAGGAGGACTAGTCGCCTACGAGCAGTACTTC,CASSPGGGLVAYEQYF
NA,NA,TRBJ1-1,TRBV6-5,TGTGCCAGCAGGATGGGTTCTCGGAACACTGAAGCTTTCTTT,CASRMGSRNTEAFF
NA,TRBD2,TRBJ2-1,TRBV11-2,TGTGCCAGCAGCTCACCCTGGAAGGCTAGCGGGAGTACCGAGCAGTTCTTC,CASSSPWKASGSTEQFF
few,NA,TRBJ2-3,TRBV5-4,TGTGCCAGCAGCTTGGCGGGAGCGGGAGATACGCAGTATTTT,CASSLAGAGDTQYF
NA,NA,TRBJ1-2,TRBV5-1,TGCGCCAGCAGCTTGGGTCAATTACTTGGCTACACCTTC,CASSLGQLLGYTF
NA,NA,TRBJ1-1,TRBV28,TGTGCCAGCAGTTTACCGGGGATCATGAACACTGAAGCTTTCTTT,CASSLPGIMNTEAFF
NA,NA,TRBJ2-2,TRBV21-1,TGTCCCCCAGGGGCGGCCGGGGAGCTGTTTTTT,CPPGAAGELFF
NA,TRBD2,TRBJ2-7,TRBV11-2,TGTGCCAGCAGGAAAACTAGCGATGGCGAGCAGTACTTC,CASRKTSDGEQYF